This T cell receptor (beta chain) was captured in a study of T cells after yellow fever vaccination. Study background: The authors prepared low-cell-number fractions using SMART-Seq v4 Ultra Low Input.

Regarding the study as a whole: Peaking faster, on day 5 versus 15, the secondary response was nonetheless weaker. The study noted that FACS-sorted repertoires could contain abundant clonotypes contaminating from the bulk population.

Trimming removed 5 bases from V and 1 base from J; junction bases left unmatched: 5. The CDR3 contains 15 residues. This clonotype was counted a few times. Antigen specificity is unknown. A universal primer site and UMIs were added as TCR cDNA was made by 5'RACE template switching. TCRdb re-analysed the 5' RACE reads in MiXCR, keeping a single row per CDR3 protein. The table lists about 500,000 distinct CDR3 sequences, less than 20% of them singletons, with around 15% in the top ten. Sequencing was performed on PBMCs, taken around 5 days after the first yellow fever vaccination. The sequence derives from a man aged 18 to 35 who received the YFV17D yellow fever vaccine. The rearrangement uses TRBV12-3 or TRBV12-4 and TRBJ1-1; TRBD1 aligns across 9 bases. As DNA, the CDR3 is TGTGCCAGCAGTCCACGGACAGGGGAGAACACTGAAGCTTTCTTT. Translation gives CASSPRTGENTEAFF.